Listed below are T cell receptor beta chains from one sample, sequenced in a study of T cell responses to AZD1222 COVID-19 vaccine. Sequencing was performed with immunoSEQ multiplex PCR; in TCRdb, only in-frame clones are kept and a portion is missing. Among 80,000 to 90,000 clones, 88% were seen once, and the ten largest hold approximately 4.5%. Sample: peripheral blood, taken on day 0 of MenACWY control vaccination. The receptors were sampled from an adult in good health. The CDR3 runs from the conserved cysteine through the conserved F or W. The order of the fields is J gene, V gene, D gene, CDR3 protein, CDR3 DNA. The D gene is left open where the match is weak.

>TRBJ1-5|TRBV28|-
CASSLTQGYSNQPQHF
TGTGCCAGCAGTTTAACTCAGGGTTATAGCAATCAGCCCCAGCATTTT
>TRBJ2-2|TRBV2|-
CASRRGTGELFF
TGTGCCAGCAGGAGAGGCACCGGGGAGCTGTTTTTT
>TRBJ2-1|TRBV4-2|-
CASSLSSDSYNEQFF
TGTGCCAGCAGCCTGTCCTCCGACTCCTACAATGAGCAGTTCTTC
>TRBJ1-3|TRBV28|-
CASSSGTPVNTIYF
TGTGCCAGCAGCTCCGGGACGCCGGTGAACACCATATATTTT
>TRBJ1-2|TRBV24-1|TRBD1
CATSGTGVGGYTF
TGTGCCACCAGTGGAACAGGGGTGGGTGGCTACACCTTC
>TRBJ1-5|TRBV6-4|TRBD1
CASSDDRGQPQHF
TGTGCCAGCAGTGATGACAGGGGCCAGCCCCAGCATTTT
>TRBJ2-2|TRBV10-3|TRBD1
CAISTQGAQGSGELFF
TGTGCCATCAGTACCCAGGGGGCGCAAGGTAGCGGGGAGCTGTTTTTT
>TRBJ2-7|TRBV29-1|TRBD1
CSVRTGSDEQYF
TGCAGCGTCAGGACAGGGAGTGACGAGCAGTACTTC
>TRBJ2-7|TRBV27|-
CASSFTFGGASYEQYF
TGTGCCAGCAGTTTTACCTTCGGCGGGGCCTCCTACGAGCAGTACTTC
>TRBJ1-6|TRBV19|TRBD1
CASSRGTGKNSPLHF
TGTGCCAGTAGTAGGGGGACAGGGAAGAATTCACCCCTCCACTTT
>TRBJ1-2|TRBV6-6|-
CASSYSGQPGF
TGTGCCAGCAGTTACTCGGGACAACCGGGCTTC
>TRBJ1-1|TRBV28|-
CASRQGNTEAFF
TGTGCCAGCAGGCAGGGGAACACTGAAGCTTTCTTT
>TRBJ2-7|TRBV28|-
CASSFGTYYEQYF
TGTGCCAGCAGTTTCGGGACTTACTACGAGCAGTACTTC
>TRBJ2-3|TRBV30|-
CAWSPTPSSPDTQYF
TGTGCCTGGAGTCCGACCCCCTCGAGCCCAGATACGCAGTATTTT
>TRBJ2-7|TRBV7-7|-
CASSGTRGDRTYEQYF
TGTGCCAGCAGCGGAACCAGGGGGGATAGGACCTACGAGCAGTACTTC
>TRBJ2-7|TRBV7-2|TRBD2
CASSSAGGPRVEQYF
TGTGCCAGCAGCTCAGCGGGAGGGCCTCGGGTCGAGCAGTACTTC
>TRBJ1-5|TRBV28|TRBD1
CASSLAGGHQPQHF
TGTGCCAGCAGTTTAGCAGGGGGCCATCAGCCCCAGCATTTT
>TRBJ2-7|TRBV14|-
CASSRIADNHYEQYF
TGTGCCAGCAGCCGGATAGCGGACAATCACTACGAGCAGTACTTC
>TRBJ1-1|TRBV29-1|TRBD1
CSVEPPGQGSWVTEAFF
TGCAGCGTGGAACCACCGGGACAGGGGAGTTGGGTCACTGAAGCTTTCTTT
>TRBJ2-7|TRBV28|TRBD2
CASSSQLGRGDYEQYF
TGTGCCAGCAGCTCCCAACTGGGGCGGGGGGACTACGAGCAGTACTTC
>TRBJ2-7|TRBV19|-
CASSMSGPNPSYEQYF
TGTGCCAGTAGTATGTCGGGACCTAACCCTTCCTACGAGCAGTACTTC